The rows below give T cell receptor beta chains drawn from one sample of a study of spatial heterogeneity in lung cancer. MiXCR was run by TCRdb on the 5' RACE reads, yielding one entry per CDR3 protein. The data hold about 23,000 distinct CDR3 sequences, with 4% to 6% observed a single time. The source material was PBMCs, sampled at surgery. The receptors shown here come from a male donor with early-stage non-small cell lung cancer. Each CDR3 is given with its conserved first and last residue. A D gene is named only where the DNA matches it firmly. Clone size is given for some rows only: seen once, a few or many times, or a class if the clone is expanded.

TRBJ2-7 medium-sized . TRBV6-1 CASSERGPGYEQYF TGTGCCAGCAGTGAGAGGGGCCCTGGGTACGAGCAGTACTTC
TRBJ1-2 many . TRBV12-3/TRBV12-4 CASRPTVNYGYTF TGTGCCAGCAGGCCCACCGTTAACTATGGCTACACCTTC
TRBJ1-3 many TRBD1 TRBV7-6 CASSLGDRLFGNTIYF TGTGCCAGCAGCTTAGGGGACAGGCTTTTCGGAAACACCATATATTTT
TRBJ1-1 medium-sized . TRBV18 CASSPSTGRMNTEAFF TGTGCCAGCTCACCATCTACCGGACGCATGAACACTGAAGCTTTCTTT
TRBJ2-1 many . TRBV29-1 CSTGHGEDEQFF TGCAGCACTGGACATGGGGAGGATGAGCAGTTCTTC
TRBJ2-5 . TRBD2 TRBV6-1 CASSDTGGPSKTQYF TGTGCCAGCAGTGATACGGGAGGGCCCTCGAAGACCCAGTACTTC
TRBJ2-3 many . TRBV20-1 CSWPGVSTDTQYF TGCAGTTGGCCGGGGGTTAGCACAGATACGCAGTATTTT
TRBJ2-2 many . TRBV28 CASSPGMAPAGELFF TGTGCCAGCAGCCCCGGAATGGCACCAGCCGGGGAGCTGTTTTTT
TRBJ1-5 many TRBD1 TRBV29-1 CSVSDRVTNQPQHF TGCAGCGTTTCGGACAGGGTTACCAATCAGCCCCAGCATTTT
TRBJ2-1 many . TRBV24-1 CATSERRDKEQFF TGTGCCACCAGTGAACGCCGGGACAAGGAGCAGTTCTTC
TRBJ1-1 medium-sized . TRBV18 CASSPGGNTEAFF TGTGCCAGCTCACCAGGGGGTAACACTGAAGCTTTCTTT
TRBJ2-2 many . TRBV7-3 CASSPGAANTGELFF TGTGCCAGCAGCCCAGGGGCGGCCAACACCGGGGAGCTGTTTTTT
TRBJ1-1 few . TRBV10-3 CAITPGQNTEAFF TGTGCCATCACCCCAGGACAAAACACTGAAGCTTTCTTT
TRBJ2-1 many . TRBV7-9 CASSLGLLGYEQFF TGTGCCAGCAGCTTAGGACTGCTGGGCTATGAGCAGTTCTTC
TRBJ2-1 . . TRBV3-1 CASSQGGRGNEQFF TGTGCCAGCAGCCAAGGGGGGCGGGGCAATGAGCAGTTCTTC
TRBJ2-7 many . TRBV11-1 CASSLQGRGSEQYF TGTGCCAGCAGCCTACAGGGAAGGGGGAGCGAGCAGTACTTC
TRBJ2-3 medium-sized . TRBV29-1 CSVVQPSTDTQYF TGCAGCGTTGTGCAGCCTAGCACAGATACGCAGTATTTT
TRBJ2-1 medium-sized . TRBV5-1 CASTNRGDSYNEQFF TGCGCCAGTACCAATCGGGGCGACTCCTACAATGAGCAGTTCTTC
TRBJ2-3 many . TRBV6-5 CASRPGQYNTDTQYF TGTGCCAGCAGACCCGGACAGTACAACACAGATACGCAGTATTTT
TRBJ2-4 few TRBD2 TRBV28 CASSGDPHSGRAGIQYF TGTGCCAGCAGTGGGGACCCCCATAGCGGGAGGGCCGGCATTCAGTACTTC
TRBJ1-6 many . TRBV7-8 CASSSTEGRSPLHF TGTGCCAGCAGCTCCACCGAGGGGCGGTCACCCCTCCACTTT
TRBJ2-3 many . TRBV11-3 CASSWAGLLTDTQYF TGTGCCAGCAGCTGGGCAGGACTTCTCACAGATACGCAGTATTTT
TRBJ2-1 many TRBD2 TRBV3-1 CASSQDIIAGGRNEQFF TGTGCCAGCAGCCAAGATATAATAGCGGGAGGAAGGAATGAGCAGTTCTTC
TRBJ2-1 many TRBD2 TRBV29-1 CSWGSGGAREQFF TGCAGCTGGGGCAGCGGGGGGGCCCGCGAGCAGTTCTTC
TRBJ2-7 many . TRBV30 CAWRARGRGSYEQYF TGTGCCTGGAGGGCTCGGGGCAGGGGATCCTACGAGCAGTACTTC
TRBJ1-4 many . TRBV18 CASSPTEKNEKLFF TGTGCCAGCTCACCTACAGAGAAAAATGAAAAACTGTTTTTT
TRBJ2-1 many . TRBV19 CASSGGPYNEQFF TGTGCCAGTAGCGGGGGGCCCTACAATGAGCAGTTCTTC